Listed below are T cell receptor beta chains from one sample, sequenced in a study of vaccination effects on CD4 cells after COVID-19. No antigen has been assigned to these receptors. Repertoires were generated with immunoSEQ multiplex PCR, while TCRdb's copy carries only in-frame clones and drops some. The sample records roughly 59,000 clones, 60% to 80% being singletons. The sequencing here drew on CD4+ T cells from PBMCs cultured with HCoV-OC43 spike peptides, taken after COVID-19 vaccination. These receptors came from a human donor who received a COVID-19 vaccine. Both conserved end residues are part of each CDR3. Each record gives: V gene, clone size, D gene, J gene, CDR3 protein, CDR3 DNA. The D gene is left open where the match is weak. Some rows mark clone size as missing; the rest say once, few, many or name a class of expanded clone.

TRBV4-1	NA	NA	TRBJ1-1	CASSQGSQGQGRNTEAFF	TGCGCCAGCAGCCAAGGATCGCAGGGGCAGGGAAGGAACACTGAAGCTTTCTTT
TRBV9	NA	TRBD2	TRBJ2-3	CASSVALAAGAFTDTQYF	TGTGCCAGCAGCGTAGCTCTGGCAGCGGGGGCCTTCACAGATACGCAGTATTTT
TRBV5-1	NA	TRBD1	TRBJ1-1	CASSIGSGTGVTEAFF	TGCGCCAGCAGCATAGGATCCGGGACAGGCGTCACTGAAGCTTTCTTT
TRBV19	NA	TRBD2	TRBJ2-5	CASSPPGLEGETQYF	TGTGCCAGTAGTCCCCCGGGACTAGAAGGAGAGACCCAGTACTTC
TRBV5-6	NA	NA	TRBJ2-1	CASGIGGHPYNEQFF	TGTGCCAGCGGAATTGGCGGACACCCCTACAATGAGCAGTTCTTC
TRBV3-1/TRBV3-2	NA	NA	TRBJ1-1	CASSQDPSGTTEAFF	TGTGCCAGCAGCCAAGATCCCAGCGGGACCACTGAAGCTTTCTTT
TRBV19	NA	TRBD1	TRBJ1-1	CATKPGTDYTEAFF	TGTGCCACCAAGCCCGGGACAGACTACACTGAAGCTTTCTTT
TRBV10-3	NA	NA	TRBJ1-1	CAISTFRGLNTEAFF	TGTGCCATCAGTACCTTCAGGGGCCTGAACACTGAAGCTTTCTTT
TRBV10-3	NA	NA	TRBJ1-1	CAIAASTPLEAFF	TGTGCCATCGCGGCCTCCACCCCCCTTGAAGCTTTCTTT
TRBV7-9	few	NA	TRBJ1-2	CASSLSQGHGYTF	TGTGCCAGCAGCTTATCCCAGGGCCATGGCTACACCTTC
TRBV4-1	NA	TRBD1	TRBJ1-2	CASSQVPGQGQSGYTF	TGCGCCAGCAGCCAAGTTCCGGGACAGGGTCAGAGTGGCTACACCTTC
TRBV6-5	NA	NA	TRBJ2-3	CASSTRGLTDTQYF	TGTGCCAGCAGTACGAGGGGGTTGACAGATACGCAGTATTTT
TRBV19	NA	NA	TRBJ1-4	CASSIDRTINEKLFF	TGTGCCAGTAGTATAGACAGGACAATTAATGAAAAACTGTTTTTT
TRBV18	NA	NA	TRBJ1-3	CASSPQHDLSGNTIYF	TGTGCCAGCTCACCACAGCACGACCTCTCTGGAAACACCATATATTTT
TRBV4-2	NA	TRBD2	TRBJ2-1	CASSQRLAGGLYNEQFF	TGTGCCAGCAGCCAACGTCTAGCGGGGGGGCTTTACAATGAGCAGTTCTTC
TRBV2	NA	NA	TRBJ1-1	CASSRQLTNTEAFF	TGTGCCAGCAGTCGGCAGCTGACGAACACTGAAGCTTTCTTT
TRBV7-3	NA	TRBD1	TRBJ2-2	CASSLFRGQGPGELFF	TGTGCCAGCAGCTTATTCCGCGGACAGGGTCCCGGGGAGCTGTTTTTT
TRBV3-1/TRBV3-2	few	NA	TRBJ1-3	CASSPRGAGVGNTIYF	TGTGCCAGCAGCCCAAGGGGGGCAGGGGTTGGAAACACCATATATTTT
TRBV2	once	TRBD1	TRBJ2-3	CASSVRDSYTDTQYF	TGTGCCAGCAGTGTCCGGGACAGCTACACAGATACGCAGTATTTT
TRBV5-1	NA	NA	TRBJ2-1	CASSRTNFYNEQFF	TGCGCCAGCAGCCGGACAAACTTTTACAATGAGCAGTTCTTC
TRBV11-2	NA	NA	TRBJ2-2	CASTFLRGRSTGELFF	TGTGCCAGCACCTTCCTCCGGGGGCGCAGCACCGGGGAGCTGTTTTTT
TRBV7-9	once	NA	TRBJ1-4	CASSPSEKLFF	TGTGCCAGCTCACCTAGTGAAAAACTGTTTTTT
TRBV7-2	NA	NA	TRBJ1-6	CASSPGQFNNSPLHF	TGTGCCAGCAGCCCAGGACAGTTCAATAATTCACCCCTCCACTTT
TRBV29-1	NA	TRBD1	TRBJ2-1	CSVRQGTYNEQFF	TGCAGCGTTCGACAGGGGACCTACAATGAGCAGTTCTTC
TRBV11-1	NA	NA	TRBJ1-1	CASSSPWEDTEAFF	TGTGCCAGCAGCTCCCCGTGGGAGGACACTGAAGCTTTCTTT
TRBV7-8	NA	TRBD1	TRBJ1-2	CASSGRTGRNGYTF	TGTGCCAGCAGCGGACGGACAGGACGAAATGGCTACACCTTC
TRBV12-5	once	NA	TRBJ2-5	CASGLQSDWETQYF	TGTGCTAGTGGTTTGCAGAGCGACTGGGAGACCCAGTACTTC
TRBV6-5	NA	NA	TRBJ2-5	CASSYTASWETQYF	TGTGCCAGCAGTTATACGGCTAGCTGGGAGACCCAGTACTTC
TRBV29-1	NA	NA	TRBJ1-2	CSVGQAVGYTF	TGCAGCGTTGGGCAGGCTGTTGGCTACACCTTC
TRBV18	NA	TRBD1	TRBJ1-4	CASSTRTGSGEKLFF	TGTGCCAGCTCCACCCGGACAGGGTCCGGTGAAAAACTGTTTTTT
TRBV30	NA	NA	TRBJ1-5	CAWSRDTNQPQHF	TGTGCCTGGAGTAGGGACACAAATCAGCCCCAGCATTTT
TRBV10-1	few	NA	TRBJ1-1	CASRLQENTEAFF	TGCGCCAGCAGACTACAGGAGAACACTGAAGCTTTCTTT
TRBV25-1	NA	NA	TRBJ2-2	CASSELDSRGGELFF	TGTGCCAGCAGCGAACTGGACAGTCGTGGCGGGGAGCTGTTTTTT
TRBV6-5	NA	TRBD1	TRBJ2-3	CASRKGAGADTQYF	TGTGCCAGCAGGAAGGGGGCGGGCGCAGATACGCAGTATTTT
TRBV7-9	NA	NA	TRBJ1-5	CASSPEERGAQPQHF	TGTGCCAGCAGCCCCGAGGAAAGGGGAGCTCAGCCCCAGCATTTT
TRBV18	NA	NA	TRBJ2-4	CASSPKDPSEGRGGKNIQYF	TGTGCCAGCTCACCAAAGGACCCCTCAGAAGGCCGCGGAGGCAAAAACATTCAGTACTTC
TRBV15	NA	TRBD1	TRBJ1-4	CATSRTRQGSNEKLFF	TGTGCCACCAGCAGAACTAGACAGGGATCTAATGAAAAACTGTTTTTT
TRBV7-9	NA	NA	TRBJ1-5	CASSLGGGDVSNQPQHF	TGTGCCAGCAGCCTAGGAGGGGGTGACGTTAGCAATCAGCCCCAGCATTTT
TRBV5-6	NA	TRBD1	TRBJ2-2	CASSGDRVATGELFF	TGTGCCAGCAGCGGAGACAGGGTGGCCACCGGGGAGCTGTTTTTT
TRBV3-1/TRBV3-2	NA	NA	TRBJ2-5	CASGQWGKGGEETQYF	TGTGCCAGCGGGCAGTGGGGTAAAGGGGGGGAAGAGACCCAGTACTTC
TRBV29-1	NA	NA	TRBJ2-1	CSVGGYTWNEQFF	TGCAGCGTTGGTGGGTACACCTGGAATGAGCAGTTCTTC
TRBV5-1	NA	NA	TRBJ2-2	CASSFGENTGELFF	TGCGCCAGCAGCTTCGGGGAGAACACCGGGGAGCTGTTTTTT
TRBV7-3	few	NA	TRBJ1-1	CASSSFGGATNTEAFF	TGTGCCAGCAGCTCCTTTGGCGGGGCTACGAACACTGAAGCTTTCTTT
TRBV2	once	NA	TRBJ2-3	CASSEWSRGTDTQYF	TGTGCCAGCAGTGAGTGGAGTAGGGGCACAGATACGCAGTATTTT
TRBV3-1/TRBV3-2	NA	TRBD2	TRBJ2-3	CASSFKSGGRSDTQYF	TGTGCCAGCAGCTTTAAGTCGGGGGGGCGCTCAGATACGCAGTATTTT
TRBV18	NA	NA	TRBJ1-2	CASSPQTGQINYGYTF	TGTGCCAGCTCACCTCAGACAGGACAAATTAACTATGGCTACACCTTC
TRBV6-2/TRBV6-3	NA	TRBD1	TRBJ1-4	CASSYPGQGEEKLFF	TGTGCCAGCAGTTACCCGGGACAGGGGGAGGAAAAACTGTTTTTT
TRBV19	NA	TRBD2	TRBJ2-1	CASSRSSGAYNEQFF	TGTGCCAGTAGTCGCTCTAGCGGGGCCTACAATGAGCAGTTCTTC
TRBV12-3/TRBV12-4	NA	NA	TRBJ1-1	CASSLWGGKAFF	TGTGCCAGCAGTTTGTGGGGGGGAAAAGCTTTCTTT
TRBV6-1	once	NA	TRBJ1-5	CASSERDSNQPQHF	TGTGCCAGCAGTGAACGGGACAGCAATCAGCCCCAGCATTTT
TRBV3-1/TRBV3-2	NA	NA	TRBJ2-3	CASSQEVRGRLADTQYF	TGTGCCAGCAGCCAAGAGGTCCGGGGGAGGCTAGCAGATACGCAGTATTTT
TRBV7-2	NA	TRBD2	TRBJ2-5	CASSLGGLATWETQYF	TGTGCCAGCAGCTTAGGGGGACTAGCGACTTGGGAGACCCAGTACTTC
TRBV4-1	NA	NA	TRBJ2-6	CASSQVVAAGANVLTF	TGCGCCAGCAGCCAAGTAGTCGCAGCGGGGGCCAACGTCCTGACTTTC
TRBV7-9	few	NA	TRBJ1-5	CASSSTGPLGNQPQHF	TGTGCCAGCAGCTCAACAGGGCCTTTAGGCAATCAGCCCCAGCATTTT
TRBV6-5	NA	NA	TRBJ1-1	CASSSSTPNTEAFF	TGTGCCAGCAGTTCCTCCACACCGAACACTGAAGCTTTCTTT
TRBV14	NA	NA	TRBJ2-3	CASSSSRISGRDTQYF	TGTGCCAGCAGCAGTAGCAGGATATCGGGAAGAGATACGCAGTATTTT
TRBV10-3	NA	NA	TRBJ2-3	CAIRPQGGGSSDTQYF	TGTGCCATCAGGCCACAGGGAGGTGGTTCGTCAGATACGCAGTATTTT
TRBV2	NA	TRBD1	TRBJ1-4	CASRDRATNEKLFF	TGTGCCAGCAGGGACAGGGCAACTAATGAAAAACTGTTTTTT
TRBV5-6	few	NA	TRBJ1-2	CASSFGSLLNGYTF	TGTGCCAGCAGCTTTGGGTCGCTACTGAATGGCTACACCTTC
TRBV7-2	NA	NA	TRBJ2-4	CASSRLGQFQNIQYF	TGTGCCAGCAGCCGCCTTGGACAGTTCCAAAACATTCAGTACTTC